The 23 T cell receptor beta chains listed next were all sequenced from one sample in a study of T cell changes during pregnancy in multiple sclerosis. Profiled with immunoSEQ multiplex PCR; TCRdb holds only in-frame clones, not every one. This repertoire shows tens of thousands of clones, around 94% found once; its top ten account for approximately 1.9%. Sequenced here: peripheral blood, sampled after pregnancy. These receptors were collected from a female donor with multiple sclerosis, enrolled in a pregnancy study.

V gene TRBV18 combines with J gene TRBJ2-2; D possibly corresponds to TRBD2 (6 bases). Trimming stripped 0 bases from V and 0 bases from J, with 14 bases between. The germline V gene encodes CDR1 KGHSH and CDR2 LQKENI. The CDR3 has 18 residues. CDR3 residues: CASSPPVGDSANTGELFF. DNA for the CDR3: TGTGCCAGCTCACCACCGGTAGGGGACTCTGCGAACACCGGGGAGCTGTTTTTT.

The chain couples TRBV6-5 to TRBJ1-1; possibly TRBD1 for D (5 bases). The ends were cut back, 0 bases at V and 4 bases at J, with 12 bases in the middle. CDR1 and CDR2 from the germline V gene are MNHEY and SVGAGI. The CDR3 is 15 residues long. The CDR3 DNA reads TGTGCCAGCAGTTACTCGCGCTGGGGCCTCACTGAAGCTTTCTTT. Protein product: CASSYSRWGLTEAFF.

The gene calls are TRBV20-1 and TRBJ2-2; maybe TRBD2 (5 bases). V was shortened by 0 bases and J by 10 bases, with 6 bases between the two germline ends. Germline V lookup: CDR1 DFQATT, CDR2 SNEGSKA (reference sequence). This CDR3 contains 11 residues. The CDR3 DNA follows: TGCAGTGCTAGAGAGGGAGTGGAGCTGTTTTTT. It yields the protein CSAREGVELFF.

The CDR3 nucleotides read TGTGCCAGCTCACTCGGCTTCAGGGCAGGGCAAGAGGGCTACACCTTC. Translated, it gives CASSLGFRAGQEGYTF. The gene calls are TRBV18 and TRBJ1-2; D perhaps matches TRBD1 (5 bases). Germline V lookup: CDR1 KGHSH, CDR2 LQKENI. The ends were cut back, 4 bases at V and 8 bases at J, with 23 bases in the middle. The length of the CDR3 is 16 residues.

This chain joins TRBV5-1 and TRBJ1-4; D gene uncertain. Germline-derived CDR1 and CDR2 are SGHRS and YFSETQ. With 1 base removed from V and 0 bases from J, the gap between germline ends came to 13 bases. The CDR3 sequence is 17 residues long. The CDR3 spells CASSLFSRGATNEKLFF. The CDR3 DNA reads as TGCGCCAGCAGCTTGTTTTCGCGGGGTGCAACTAATGAAAAACTGTTTTTT.

The chain carries TRBV6-5 and TRBJ2-7; a weak D match, TRBD1 (6 bases). The CDR3 runs to 14 residues. Germline V CDR1 and CDR2: MNHEY, SVGAGI. V was pared by 5 bases and J by 3 bases, with 14 bases between. The CDR3 is CASSDDRSHYEQYF. In nucleotides, the CDR3 is TGTGCCAGCAGTGATGACAGGTCCCACTACGAGCAGTACTTC.

The J gene is TRBJ2-7, the V gene TRBV5-4, with a tentative D call TRBD2 (6 bases). The V gene's germline CDR1 is SGHNT and CDR2 YYREEE (reference sequence). The CDR3 consists of 15 residues. V shed 0 bases and J shed 1 base, with 11 bases lying between them. CDR3 DNA: TGTGCCAGCAGCTTGGTTAGCGGAAATTCCTACGAGCAGTACTTC. As protein: CASSLVSGNSYEQYF.

The chain recombines TRBV28 with TRBJ2-7; 9 bases match TRBD1. This CDR3 comprises 16 residues. The V and J ends lost 6 bases and 2 bases, in that order; junction bases with no gene match: 11. Germline lookup yields CDR1 MDHEN and CDR2 SYDVKM. CDR3 in amino acids: CASRPHRDRVPYEQYF. The CDR3 nucleotides are TGTGCCAGCAGACCCCACCGGGACAGGGTCCCCTACGAGCAGTACTTC.

V and J are TRBV11-2 and TRBJ2-2, with 7 bases matching TRBD1. CDR1 and CDR2 (germline): SGHAT, FQNNGV. This CDR3 has 16 residues. Trimming at V came to 1 base and at J to 0 bases, leaving 2 bases not matched to a gene. CDR3 loop: CASSLAGTANTGELFF. CDR3 coding DNA: TGTGCCAGCAGCTTAGCCGGGACAGCGAACACCGGGGAGCTGTTTTTT. Filled out from reference TRBV11-2 and TRBJ2-2, the complete variable domain reads EAGVAQSPRYKIIEKRQSVAFWCNPISGHATLYWYQQILGQGPKLLIQFQNNGVVDDSQLPKDRFSAERLKGVDSTLKIQPAKLEDSAVYLCASSLAGTANTGELFFGEGSRLTVL.

The V call is TRBV4-2, the J call TRBJ2-2, with 7 bases fitting TRBD2. V trimming: 3 bases; J trimming: 4 bases; junction bases outside the gene matches: 5. Germline CDR1 reads LGHNA; CDR2 reads YNFKEQ. CDR3 length: 15 residues. CDR3 region: CASSQSREGTGELFF. CDR3 nucleotide sequence: TGTGCCAGCAGCCAGAGCAGGGAGGGCACCGGGGAGCTGTTTTTT.

This sequence joins TRBV5-1 and TRBJ2-5; 9 bases align to TRBD2. Germline CDR1 and CDR2: SGHRS and YFSETQ. The CDR3 extends over 14 amino acids. V trimming: 6 bases; J trimming: 7 bases; junction bases outside the gene matches: 10. The CDR3, as DNA: TGCGCCAGCACCCTTGAAGGACTAGCGTGGACCCAGTACTTC. This translates into CASTLEGLAWTQYF.

For the CDR3, the DNA is TGTGCCACCCATCTTGTCGGGGTGGGAAACACCATATATTTT. This encodes CATHLVGVGNTIYF. V is TRBV7-2 and J is TRBJ1-3; D uncertain. The CDR3 loop spans 14 amino acids. Germline lookup yields CDR1 SGHTA and CDR2 FQGNSA. Trimming cost V 10 bases and J 4 bases, with 17 bases left between them.

The chain recombines TRBV10-3 with TRBJ1-1; D is unresolved. CDR1 and CDR2 (germline): ENHRY, SYGVKD. This CDR3 comprises 15 residues. V shed 5 bases and J shed 4 bases, with 17 bases lying between them. The DNA for the CDR3 is TGTGCCATCAGTCGCGGCGGGCACTCTACCACTGAAGCTTTCTTT. Residues: CAISRGGHSTTEAFF.

The chain has TRBV11-3 and TRBJ2-7; D gene unclear. CDR1 and CDR2 from the germline V gene are SGHNT and YENEEA. The germline V and J ends were trimmed by 1 base and 3 bases, with 10 bases remaining between them. This CDR3 has 14 amino acids. The CDR3 sequence is CASSLVGSSYEQYF. CDR3 DNA: TGTGCCAGCAGCTTAGTGGGCAGTAGCTACGAGCAGTACTTC.

V gene TRBV19 combines with J gene TRBJ1-6, with a weak D call TRBD1 (6 bases). Germline assignment: CDR1 LNHDA and CDR2 SQIVND (reference sequence). The V and J ends lost 3 bases and 7 bases respectively, with 13 bases between them. CDR3 length equals 15 residues. Here the CDR3 DNA reads TGTGCCAGTAGTATCTCTCTGGGGGCAAATTCACCCCTCCACTTT. Amino acids: CASSISLGANSPLHF.

This chain connects TRBV30 to TRBJ2-7; weak D call: TRBD2 (5 bases). The CDR3 has 13 amino acids. Trimming pared 3 bases from V and 2 bases from J, leaving 11 bases between. CDR1 is GTSNPN and CDR2 is SVGIG in the germline V gene (reference sequence). CDR3 coding DNA: TGTGCCTGGAGAGGGCTAGCCACCTACGAGCAGTACTTC. It encodes CAWRGLATYEQYF.

The CDR3 nucleotides are TGTGCCAGCAGTTCCCTGACAGGGGGCAATCAGCCCCAGCATTTT. This gives the protein CASSSLTGGNQPQHF. V is TRBV28 and J is TRBJ1-5; 8 nucleotides agree with TRBD1. Germline lookup yields CDR1 MDHEN and CDR2 SYDVKM. This CDR3 has 15 amino acids. The ends lost 4 bases at V and 2 bases at J; junction bases unmatched: 4.

The V and J genes are TRBV19 and TRBJ2-1, with 11 bases that match TRBD2. V was clipped by 4 bases and J by 7 bases; unmatched bases: 3. Germline assignment: CDR1 LNHDA and CDR2 SQIVND (reference sequence). The length of the CDR3 is 14 residues. The CDR3 sequence: CASSTSGGPNEQFF. CDR3 in DNA: TGTGCCAGTAGTACTAGCGGGGGGCCGAATGAGCAGTTCTTC.

This sequence joins TRBV27 and TRBJ1-2; D perhaps matches TRBD1 (5 bases). This CDR3 comprises 15 residues. V lost 6 bases, J lost 4 bases, and 18 bases lay in between. Germline CDR1 is MNHEY and CDR2 is SMNVEV (reference sequence). The DNA for the CDR3 is TGTGCCAGCAGACCGATGGGGGGAGTTAGCTATGGCTACACCTTC. This encodes CASRPMGGVSYGYTF.

V and J are TRBV19 and TRBJ1-5, with D uncertain. Between the trimmed V and J ends, which lost 6 bases and 0 bases, there was a span of 12 bases. The CDR3 consists of 15 residues. From germline, CDR1 is LNHDA and CDR2 SQIVND (reference sequence). CDR3 bases: TGTGCCAGTAGCCAAGGACTGAATAGCAATCAGCCCCAGCATTTT. Its translation is CASSQGLNSNQPQHF.

The V call is TRBV11-2, the J call TRBJ2-7, with D unresolved. The CDR3 runs 16 residues. Trimming removed 5 bases from V and 0 bases from J, with 17 bases in between. Looked up from germline, CDR1 is SGHAT and CDR2 is FQNNGV. The CDR3 reads CASSPISRASSYEQYF. In DNA, the CDR3 is TGTGCCAGCAGCCCCATTAGCCGCGCCAGCTCCTACGAGCAGTACTTC.

V usage is TRBV6-1 and J usage is TRBJ1-5, with D perhaps TRBD1 (6 bases). Per the germline V gene, CDR1 is MNHNS and CDR2 is SASEGT. The CDR3 consists of 15 residues. The ends were cut back, 2 bases at V and 4 bases at J, with 12 bases in the middle. The CDR3 sequence: CASSESQGTNQPQHF. Written as DNA, the CDR3 is TGTGCCAGCAGTGAAAGCCAGGGGACAAATCAGCCCCAGCATTTT.

V usage is TRBV30 and J usage is TRBJ1-4; a weak D match, TRBD1 (5 bases). The CDR3 extends over 13 amino acids. The germline V and J ends were trimmed by 5 bases and 6 bases, with 13 bases remaining between them. The germline V gene has CDR1 GTSNPN and CDR2 SVGIG (reference sequence). In nucleotides, the CDR3 is TGTGCCTGGCGGCAGGGTTCGGATGAAAAACTGTTTTTT. Protein sequence: CAWRQGSDEKLFF. Full variable domain (missing parts from reference TRBV30 and TRBJ1-4): SQTIHQWPATLVQPVGSPLSLECTVEGTSNPNLYWYRQAAGRGLQLLFYSVGIGQISSEVPQNLSASRPQDRQFILSSKKLLLSDSGFYLCAWRQGSDEKLFFGSGTQLSVL.